This T cell receptor (beta chain) was recorded in a study of T cells after yellow fever vaccination. Looking at the study overall: It was SMART-Seq v4 Ultra Low Input that prepared the fractions with low cell numbers.

Universal primer sites and UMIs were introduced during 5'RACE template-switching synthesis of TCR cDNA. MiXCR, applied by TCRdb to the 5' RACE reads, yields one record per CDR3 protein. The sample contains 340,000 or so distinct CDR3 sequences, 12% of which appear only once. The CDR3 length is 14 residues. The J segment lost 4 bases and the V segment lost 6 bases, leaving 4 bases of the junction unmatched. Per germline, CDR1 MGHDK and CDR2 SYGVNS. The source of this sequence is a man aged 18-30 years who received the YFV17D yellow fever vaccine. Here the sequenced sample was CD4+ T cells sorted from PBMCs, taken 15 days after the yellow fever booster vaccination. This rearrangement joins TRBV25-1 to TRBJ2-2; 8 nucleotides align to TRBD1. CDR3 bases: TGTGCCAGCAGAGGGACAGGAGCCACCGGGGAGCTGTTTTTT. This gives the protein CASRGTGATGELFF.